This T cell receptor (beta chain) was identified in a study of CD8+CD57+ T cells in acquired aplastic anemia. General observations from the study: Shared by patients and controls, fewer than 30 CD8+ CDR3s were abundant in patients.

Note on this clonotype: Its antigen is not known. A read error may produce the germline difference seen at one junction end.

Researchers used genomic DNA as the template to profile TCR beta VDJ and CDR3. TCRdb itself ran the reads through MiXCR, one entry per CDR3 protein. The profile shows hundreds of thousands of distinct CDR3 sequences, under 80% of them singletons. The germline V gene encodes CDR1 SGHRS and CDR2 YFSETQ. The length of the CDR3 is 13 residues. The origin of this receptor is a human donor in good health, serving as a control. The material sequenced was sorted CD4+, CD8+, or CD8+CD57+ T cells (not recorded which) from PBMCs. The chain is built from TRBV5-1 and TRBJ1-5, with a tentative D call TRBD1 (5 bases). This CDR3 is CASRDEQDQAQHF. The CDR3 DNA follows: TGCGCCAGCAGGGACGAACAGGATCAGGCCCAGCATTTT. The whole variable domain, filled in from reference TRBV5-1 and TRBJ1-5, reads KAGVTQTPRYLIKTRGQQVTLSCSPISGHRSVSWYQQTPGQGLQFLFEYFSETQRNKGNFPGRFSGRQFSNSRSEMNVSTLELGDSALYLCASRDEQDQAQHFGDGTRLSIL.